This T cell receptor beta chain was sequenced in a study of Ad26.COV2.S vaccination and SARS-CoV-2 variants. Study findings and constraints: Spike-specific responses of CD8+ and CD4+ T cells were reported to display substantial breadth after vaccination. Relative to placebo recipients, vaccine recipients exhibited elevated spike-specific TCR breadth.

As regards this clone: The target antigen is unknown.

The protocol was immunoSEQ multiplex PCR, while the TCRdb copy is restricted to in-frame clones and leaves out a portion. The sample carries roughly 400,000 clones, roughly 90% recorded once. This CDR3 has 15 amino acids. The V segment lost 4 bases and the J segment 2 bases; nucleotides outside the gene matches: 4. The germline gives CDR1 LGHNA, CDR2 YSLEER. Treatment specified: roughly 19 received Ad26.COV2.S at low or high dose, single or two shots; several received placebo; per-sample allocation not given. At day 63 after the first vaccine or placebo injection, samples were drawn. This specimen was peripheral blood, taken in a trial of Ad26.COV2.S vaccine versus placebo. The gene calls are TRBV4-3 and TRBJ1-2, with 10 bases identical to TRBD1. The clonotype originates from a person between 18 and 65 years old who received the Ad26.COV2.S COVID-19 vaccine or a placebo. CDR3 sequence (DNA): TGCGCCAGCAGCCCAGGACAGGGGGGCAACTATGGCTACACCTTC. It translates to CASSPGQGGNYGYTF.